These T cell receptor beta chains were read from a single sample in a study of STAT5B mutations in CD4+ large granular lymphocyte leukemia. Clones were read by immunoSEQ multiplex PCR, and TCRdb kept only the in-frame ones, dropping some. The data hold under 35,000 clones, with 68% observed a single time. Material: CD4+ T cells from blood buffy coats. All receptors come from a human donor in good health. Each CDR3 is given with its conserved first and last residue. D genes are given only for firm matches. The size field is filled for only some rows; it gives once, few, many or a size class.

V gene,J gene,D gene,clone size,CDR3 DNA,CDR3 protein
TRBV19,TRBJ1-1,TRBD1,.,TGTGCCAGTAGTCCCGACGACAGGGGACGGACTGAAGCTTTCTTT,CASSPDDRGRTEAFF
TRBV19,TRBJ1-1,TRBD1,.,TGTGCCAGTAGTCCGTGGGAGGGGGCGAACACTGAAGCTTTCTTT,CASSPWEGANTEAFF
TRBV5-1,TRBJ2-3,.,.,TGCGCCAGCAGCTTGGAAGGAAAACTCACAGATACGCAGTATTTT,CASSLEGKLTDTQYF
TRBV5-1,TRBJ2-3,TRBD1,.,TGCGCCAGCAGCTTGGCAGGGGGCGCCCCGACAGATACGCAGTATTTT,CASSLAGGAPTDTQYF
TRBV19,TRBJ1-3,.,.,TGTGCCAGTAGAAAGATTATAACGGGAAACACCATATATTTT,CASRKIITGNTIYF
TRBV2,TRBJ2-3,.,.,TGTGCCAGCAGTGCTACAGGTGGAACAGATACGCAGTATTTT,CASSATGGTDTQYF
TRBV6-5,TRBJ1-2,TRBD1,once,TGTGCCAGCAGTTCACCCAGGACAGGGGATGGCTACACCTTC,CASSSPRTGDGYTF
TRBV6-5,TRBJ1-5,.,few,TGTGCCAGCAGACCAAGACGGGGGGTGAATCAGCCCCAGCATTTT,CASRPRRGVNQPQHF
TRBV11-2,TRBJ2-7,.,.,TGTGCCAGCAGCCCGTCCCTCGGGGGAGGAGTCCTCGAGCAGTACTTC,CASSPSLGGGVLEQYF
TRBV7-9,TRBJ1-2,.,.,TGTGCCAGCAGCTTAGGACAAATCCGTGGCTACACCTTC,CASSLGQIRGYTF
TRBV4-3,TRBJ2-1,TRBD2,.,TGCGCCAGCAGCCAAGTTACGACTAGCGGGGGGGCCTACAATGAGCAGTTCTTC,CASSQVTTSGGAYNEQFF
TRBV7-3,TRBJ1-1,.,.,TGTGCCAGCAGCCCAGGACAGCTGAACACTGAAGCTTTCTTT,CASSPGQLNTEAFF
TRBV28,TRBJ1-1,.,.,TGTGCCAGCAGCCGCTCGGTGAACACTGAAGCTTTCTTT,CASSRSVNTEAFF
TRBV2,TRBJ1-6,TRBD1,.,TGTGCCAGCATGGGACAGGGAAATTCACCCCTCCACTTT,CASMGQGNSPLHF
TRBV10-3,TRBJ1-2,TRBD1,.,TGTGCCATCAGTGAGTTCGTACAGGGGGACTATGGCTACACCTTC,CAISEFVQGDYGYTF
TRBV5-4,TRBJ2-1,.,.,TGTGCCAGCAGCTTGGCCCGACAGGACGGTGAGCAGTTCTTC,CASSLARQDGEQFF
TRBV5-1,TRBJ2-7,.,.,TGCGCCAGCAGCTTGGGGACCCGGGGAGGCTACGAGCAGTACTTC,CASSLGTRGGYEQYF
TRBV18,TRBJ1-5,TRBD1,.,TGTGCCAGCTCACCGACAGGGTTCAGCAATCAGCCCCAGCATTTT,CASSPTGFSNQPQHF
TRBV4-1,TRBJ1-3,TRBD1,once,TGCGCCAGCAGCCCGGGACAGCTCTCTGGAAACACCATATATTTT,CASSPGQLSGNTIYF
TRBV5-4,TRBJ2-7,.,.,TGTGCCAGCAGCCGAGACTTTTACGAGCAGTACTTC,CASSRDFYEQYF
TRBV6-1,TRBJ1-5,TRBD1,few,TGTGCCACCCAGGGGGGAGGACAGCCCCAGCATTTT,CATQGGGQPQHF
TRBV7-3,TRBJ1-1,.,few,TGTGCCAGCAGCTTCTCCGACACAGGTGAAGCTTTCTTT,CASSFSDTGEAFF